The 13 T cell receptor beta chains below were found in one sample sequenced in a study of blood T cell repertoires in COVID-19 (dated by TCRdb to between 2020 and 2021). Library generation was performed with the immunoSEQ multiplex PCR assay. TCRdb carries this immuneACCESS record with in-frame sequences only. Its versions omit some clonotypes, under half of them owing to an unresolved V gene in the studies checked, with the rest unexplained. This sample holds 150,000 to 200,000 clones; around 87% were observed only once. The top ten constitute around 13% of the sample. Sample: peripheral blood. These TCRs come from a woman between 65 and 79 years old with COVID-19, enrolled during active disease.

The chain uses TRBV2 and TRBJ2-3; TRBD2 agrees at 15 bases. Germline lookup yields CDR1 SNHLY and CDR2 FYNNEI. The CDR3 spans 17 residues. V shed 6 bases and J 5 bases; nucleotides not matched to a gene: 9. The CDR3 DNA is TGTGCCAGCAGCTTGGGACTAGCGGGAGGCGGGGGAGATACGCAGTATTTT. Encoded protein: CASSLGLAGGGGDTQYF.

The V and J genes are TRBV29-1 and TRBJ2-7; D perhaps matches TRBD1 (6 bases). There are 10 residues in the CDR3. V shed 7 bases and J shed 6 bases, with 10 bases lying between them. In germline, CDR1 is SQVTM, CDR2 ANQGSEA. The CDR3 region is CSAGTSEQYF. The CDR3 DNA sequence: TGCAGCGCCGGGACATCCGAGCAGTACTTC.

This clone was observed a few times. The chain couples TRBV6-6 to TRBJ1-4, with D unresolved. V was cut by 4 bases and J by 2 bases, with 8 bases left in between. The CDR3 totals 14 residues. CDR1 MNHNY and CDR2 SVGAGI come from the germline V gene (reference sequence). CDR3 nucleotide sequence: TGTGCCAGCAGTTTTAGCGCGACTAATGAAAAACTGTTTTTT. Translating it yields CASSFSATNEKLFF.

This sequence joins TRBV18 and TRBJ1-2; D not certain. The CDR3 has 14 residues. The germline gives CDR1 KGHSH, CDR2 LQKENI. Trimming removed 2 bases at V and 7 bases at J, with 14 bases between. The CDR3 region has the DNA TGTGCCAGCTCACCAACGGCCCGGGAGGGTGGCTACACCTTC. It codes for CASSPTAREGGYTF.

The chain employs TRBV7-3 and TRBJ2-1, with D perhaps matching TRBD2 (7 bases). Per germline, CDR1 SGHTA and CDR2 FQGTGA. The CDR3 loop spans 16 amino acids. Trimming removed 5 bases from V and 10 bases from J, with 24 bases in between. The CDR3 nucleotides are TGTGCCAGCAGCCCCACCACCGGACTAGGGGGTGGCGAGCAGTTCTTC. Amino acid sequence: CASSPTTGLGGGEQFF.

This chain links TRBV6-6 with TRBJ2-7; 9 bases line up with TRBD1. The CDR3 runs 15 residues. Germline CDR1 MNHNY, CDR2 SVGAGI (reference sequence). The junction had 9 bases not matched to a gene; V was cut back by 2 bases and J by 7 bases. The CDR3 DNA sequence: TGTGCCAGCAGTTACCAAATACAGGGGGCAGGGGAGCAGTACTTC. It translates to CASSYQIQGAGEQYF.

The chain uses TRBV19 and TRBJ2-7; no firm D call. Trimming took 5 bases from V and 2 from J, leaving 16 bases between them. The length of the CDR3 is 15 residues. Germline V gives CDR1 LNHDA, CDR2 SQIVND (reference sequence). The CDR3 region is CASSQIAHEAYEQYF. The CDR3 region has the DNA TGTGCCAGTAGTCAGATAGCCCACGAGGCCTACGAGCAGTACTTC.

The chain recombines TRBV27 with TRBJ2-2; D unresolved. This CDR3 is 15 amino acids long. V gave up 3 bases and J gave up 0 bases, with 8 bases separating them. Germline CDR1 reads MNHEY; CDR2 reads SMNVEV (reference sequence). For the CDR3, the DNA is TGTGCCAGCAGTTTTTACGCGTCGAACACCGGGGAGCTGTTTTTT. It translates to CASSFYASNTGELFF.

The J gene is TRBJ2-2, the V gene TRBV29-1; 7 positions agree with TRBD1. Germline CDR1 and CDR2: SQVTM and ANQGSEA. The V gene end was trimmed by 4 bases and the J gene end by 4 bases; junction bases not matched to a gene: 6. This CDR3 has 14 residues. The CDR3 bases are TGCAGCGTTGTACAGGGGTTTGCCACCGGGGAGCTGTTTTTT. It translates to CSVVQGFATGELFF.

The chain combines TRBV11-3 with TRBJ2-3; D gene unclear. The CDR3 runs to 15 residues. Trimming took 6 bases from V and 0 from J, leaving 13 bases between them. From germline, CDR1 is SGHNT and CDR2 YENEEA. This CDR3 is CASSLSETSTDTQYF. In nucleotides, the CDR3 is TGTGCCAGCAGTCTCAGTGAGACTAGCACAGATACGCAGTATTTT.

The chain has TRBV7-3 and TRBJ1-5; D is perhaps TRBD1 (5 bases). V dropped 2 bases and J dropped 7 bases, with 9 bases sitting between them. The CDR3 is 13 amino acids. Germline V gene lookup returns CDR1 SGHTA and CDR2 FQGTGA. The CDR3 region has the DNA TGTGCCAGCAGCTTAGGGGCAAGCCAGCCCCAGCATTTT. Translation gives CASSLGASQPQHF.

The chain carries TRBV10-3 and TRBJ2-1; 9 bases align to TRBD2. Germline V CDR1 and CDR2: ENHRY, SYGVKD. This CDR3 region has 16 residues. After removal of 2 bases from V and 3 bases from J, the junction contained 5 bases not matched to a gene. CDR3 bases: TGTGCCATCAGTGAGAAAATAGCGGGAGACTACAATGAGCAGTTCTTC. Its translation: CAISEKIAGDYNEQFF.

The V gene is TRBV29-1, the J gene TRBJ1-2, with 8 bases identical to TRBD1. Germline CDR1 is SQVTM and CDR2 is ANQGSEA. V was clipped by 3 bases and J by 5 bases; unmatched bases: 8. The CDR3 contains 14 residues. The CDR3 DNA reads TGCAGCGTTGAGTCTGGACAGGGCCTTTATGGCTACACCTTC. Amino acid sequence: CSVESGQGLYGYTF.